This TCR beta chain is from a study of early T cells in non-severe SARS-CoV-2 infection. Overall study results and limits: Reliance on VDJdb matching favored anti-spike CD8 responses; private and CD4 specificities were missed.

Unique molecular identifiers were attached to individual cDNA molecules. One entry per CDR3 protein results from TCRdb running MiXCR on the 5' RACE reads. The repertoire includes 75,000 to 80,000 distinct CDR3 sequences, 10% to 12% of them detected once, and about 11% sits in the top ten. As regards this clonotype: Its target is not known.

The CDR3 has 16 amino acids. CDR1 is SGHVS and CDR2 is FQNEAQ in the germline V gene. V lost 2 bases to trimming and J lost 4 bases, with 17 bases between them. The chain employs TRBV7-8 and TRBJ1-1; a weak D match, TRBD1 (5 bases). The sequence came from an adult who was a healthcare worker with PCR-confirmed SARS-CoV-2 infection or an uninfected control (not recorded which). The sample was whole blood, taken at baseline. CDR3 bases: TGTGCCAGCAGCTTAAGTAAGGGCAGGGCAGTCACTGAAGCTTTCTTT. Its protein is CASSLSKGRAVTEAFF.